Shown below are 5 T cell receptor beta chains from a single sample sequenced in a study of T cell changes during pregnancy in multiple sclerosis. Clones were sequenced by immunoSEQ multiplex PCR, and TCRdb holds only the in-frame ones, with some missing. The sample lists 55,000 to 70,000 clones, 91% occurring once. Sequencing used peripheral blood, obtained in the third trimester of pregnancy. The receptors shown here come from a female donor in good health, enrolled as a control in a pregnancy study.

The gene calls are TRBV28 and TRBJ2-7; the D gene is possibly TRBD2 (6 bases). The germline gives CDR1 MDHEN, CDR2 SYDVKM. V shed 5 bases and J shed 2 bases, with 13 bases lying between them. This CDR3 is 14 amino acids long. The CDR3 region is CASSPPGGTYEQYF. DNA of the CDR3: TGTGCCAGCAGTCCCCCCGGCGGGACCTACGAGCAGTACTTC.

The chain employs TRBV6-1 and TRBJ2-1; possibly TRBD2 for D (5 bases). This CDR3 has 15 residues. V shed 1 base and J shed 0 bases, with 7 bases lying between them. CDR1 MNHNS and CDR2 SASEGT come from the germline V gene. The CDR3 nucleotides are TGTGCCAGCAGTGAAGTGGCGGGCTCCTACAATGAGCAGTTCTTC. It specifies CASSEVAGSYNEQFF.

This chain connects TRBV19 to TRBJ1-1, with D possibly matching TRBD1 (5 bases). The V gene's germline CDR1 is LNHDA and CDR2 SQIVND (reference sequence). The ends were cut back, 5 bases at V and 7 bases at J, with 14 bases in the middle. CDR3 size: 13 residues. CDR3 residues: CASSSIRDSEAFF. DNA of the CDR3: TGTGCCAGTAGTTCCATAAGAGACAGTGAAGCTTTCTTT.

This rearrangement joins TRBV4-1 to TRBJ1-2; D gene ambiguous. The CDR3 is 14 residues long. Germline V gene lookup returns CDR1 MGHRA and CDR2 YSYEKL. V dropped 1 base and J dropped 6 bases, with 12 bases sitting between them. DNA of the CDR3: TGCGCCAGCAGCCAAGCCGCGGGCGTAAATGGCTACACCTTC. This encodes CASSQAAGVNGYTF.

This clone has a single count. The V and J genes are TRBV10-3 and TRBJ1-1; the match to TRBD1 covers 10 bases. V gave up 6 bases and J gave up 4 bases; unmatched junction bases: 8. The length of the CDR3 is 15 residues. The V gene's germline CDR1 is ENHRY and CDR2 SYGVKD. CDR3: CAISGTGEGGTEAFF. The DNA for the CDR3 is TGTGCCATCAGCGGGACAGGGGAGGGAGGCACTGAAGCTTTCTTT.